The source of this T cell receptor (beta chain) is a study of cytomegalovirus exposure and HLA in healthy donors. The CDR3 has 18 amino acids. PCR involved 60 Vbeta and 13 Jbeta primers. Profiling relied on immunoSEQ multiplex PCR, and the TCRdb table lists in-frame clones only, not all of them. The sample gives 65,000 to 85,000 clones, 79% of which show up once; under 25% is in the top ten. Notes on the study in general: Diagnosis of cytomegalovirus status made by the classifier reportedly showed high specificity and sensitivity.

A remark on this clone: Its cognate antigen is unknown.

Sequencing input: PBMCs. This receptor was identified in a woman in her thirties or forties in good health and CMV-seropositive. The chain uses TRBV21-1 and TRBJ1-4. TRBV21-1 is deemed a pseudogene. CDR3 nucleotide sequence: TGTGCCAGCAGCAAAGACGCGGGTCTGGATAGGGTGGGTGAAAAACTGTTTTTT. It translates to CASSKDAGLDRVGEKLFF.